The clone carrying this T cell receptor (beta chain) was seen a single time. Its specificity is not known. Sequenced samples came from active juvenile idiopathic arthritis patients. The V end was cut by 5 bases, the J end by 8 bases, with 15 bases between. From germline, CDR1 is SGHVS and CDR2 FQNEAQ. This CDR3 comprises 14 residues. Profiled with immunoSEQ multiplex PCR; TCRdb holds only in-frame clones, not every one. The table records about 33,000 clones, about 96% of them present only once. The record originates from a study of circulating and synovial CD4+ cells in juvenile arthritis. Findings and limits, study-wide: CPL versus bulk CD4 samples: T cell genome counts differed by at least an order of magnitude. Compared with bulk blood, circulating pathogenic-like lymphocytes shared substantially more CDR3 sequences with synovial T cells. These repertoires were less diverse than bulk blood CD4 repertoires.

This receptor was obtained from a human donor with juvenile idiopathic arthritis. Input material: CD4+ T cells from blood. The chain has TRBV7-8 and TRBJ1-4; unclear D gene. The CDR3 DNA sequence: TGTGCCAGCAGCACAACCAACAACGCCGAAAAACTGTTTTTT. It yields the protein CASSTTNNAEKLFF.